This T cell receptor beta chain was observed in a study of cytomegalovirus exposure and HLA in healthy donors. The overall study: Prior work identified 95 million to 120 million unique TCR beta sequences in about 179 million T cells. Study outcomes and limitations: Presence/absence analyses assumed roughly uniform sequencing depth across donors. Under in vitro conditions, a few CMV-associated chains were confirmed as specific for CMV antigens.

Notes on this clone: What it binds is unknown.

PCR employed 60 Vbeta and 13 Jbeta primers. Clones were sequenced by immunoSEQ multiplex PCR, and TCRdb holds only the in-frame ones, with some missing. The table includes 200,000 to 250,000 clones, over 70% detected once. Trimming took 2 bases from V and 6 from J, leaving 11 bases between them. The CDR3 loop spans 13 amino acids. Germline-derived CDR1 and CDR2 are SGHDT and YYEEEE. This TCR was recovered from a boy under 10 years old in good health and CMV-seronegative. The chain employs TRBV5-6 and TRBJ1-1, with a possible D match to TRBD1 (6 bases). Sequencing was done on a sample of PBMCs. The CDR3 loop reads CASSFGTYAEAFF. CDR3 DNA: TGTGCCAGCAGCTTTGGGACATACGCTGAAGCTTTCTTT.